This T cell receptor beta chain is from a study of blood T cells in healthy people across ages. In the study overall: Through template switching, about one barcoded beta molecule was captured per two T cells, as measured in model experiments.

A sample-barcoded 5' primer and a J-beta primer mix were used in a second PCR of roughly 6 to 11 cycles. At least 2.5 million CDR3-containing paired-end reads were obtained per sample. Via MiXCR, TCRdb re-called the 5' RACE reads, giving one row per CDR3 protein. The data contain hundreds of thousands of distinct CDR3 sequences, more than 25% of them seen just once; the ten biggest clones take up 15% to 20%. Study-level points and caveats: Naive T cell percentage and TCR beta diversity correlated strongly.

Per-sample yields of isolated PBMCs were at least 6 million. Turning to this clonotype: Its antigen is not identified.

With 1 base removed from V and 7 bases from J, the gap between germline ends came to 11 bases. Germline V gene lookup returns CDR1 DFQATT and CDR2 SNEGSKA (reference sequence). This CDR3 is built from 14 residues. The receptor comes from a woman aged 80 or older in good health. The sequencing sample was made of blood. The V call is TRBV20-1, the J call TRBJ1-6, with D hard to call. CDR3: CSARGTTENSPLHF. DNA for the CDR3: TGCAGTGCTAGAGGTACTACAGAAAATTCACCCCTCCACTTT.